These T cell receptor beta chains were read from a single sample in a study of shared clonotypes between healthy human individuals. Repertoires were generated with immunoSEQ multiplex PCR, while TCRdb's copy carries only in-frame clones and drops some. The sample records 1.6 million or so clones, around 95% being singletons. The material sequenced was naive CD4+ T cells sorted from blood. The receptors here all came from a man aged 25 to 40 in good health. The CDR3 runs from the conserved cysteine through the conserved F or W. Fields, in order: J gene, clone size, V gene, D gene, CDR3 length, CDR3 DNA, CDR3 protein. D genes are given only for firm matches. Size tells how often a clone was seen (once, few, many) or the class of an expanded clone, and some rows leave it out.

J gene: TRBJ2-3; clone size: -; V gene: TRBV6-5; D gene: -; CDR3 length: 16; CDR3 DNA: TGTGCCAGCAGTTACTCTCACAGCCCCGGAGGAGATACGCAGTATTTT; CDR3 protein: CASSYSHSPGGDTQYF
J gene: TRBJ2-7; clone size: -; V gene: TRBV29-1; D gene: TRBD2; CDR3 length: 15; CDR3 DNA: TGCAGCGTCGCCCCTCGGACTAGCGGGCCTCCCGAGCAGTACTTC; CDR3 protein: CSVAPRTSGPPEQYF
J gene: TRBJ2-2; clone size: -; V gene: TRBV9; D gene: TRBD1; CDR3 length: 17; CDR3 DNA: TGTGCCAGCAGCGTAGGGTGGGGGACAGGGCTCACCGGGGAGCTGTTTTTT; CDR3 protein: CASSVGWGTGLTGELFF
J gene: TRBJ1-1; clone size: -; V gene: TRBV6-1; D gene: -; CDR3 length: 14; CDR3 DNA: TGTGCCAGCAGTGAAGCACAGGGAAAGGTCGGAGCTTTCTTT; CDR3 protein: CASSEAQGKVGAFF
J gene: TRBJ1-2; clone size: -; V gene: TRBV19; D gene: TRBD1; CDR3 length: 11; CDR3 DNA: TGTGCCTCGGGACAGGGATGGGGCTACACCTTC; CDR3 protein: CASGQGWGYTF
J gene: TRBJ1-2; clone size: -; V gene: TRBV15; D gene: -; CDR3 length: 12; CDR3 DNA: TGTGCCACCAGCAGAGGCAGGTCTGGCTACACCTTC; CDR3 protein: CATSRGRSGYTF
J gene: TRBJ2-3; clone size: -; V gene: TRBV5-1; D gene: TRBD2; CDR3 length: 13; CDR3 DNA: TGCGCCAGCAGGGTAGCGGGAGCAGATACGCAGTATTTT; CDR3 protein: CASRVAGADTQYF
J gene: TRBJ2-7; clone size: -; V gene: TRBV19; D gene: TRBD1; CDR3 length: 15; CDR3 DNA: TGTGCCAGTAGTATTGAGACAGGGTGGTCCTACGAGCAGTACTTC; CDR3 protein: CASSIETGWSYEQYF
J gene: TRBJ1-1; clone size: -; V gene: TRBV19; D gene: -; CDR3 length: 14; CDR3 DNA: TGTGCCAGTACCAAGGAGGGGCCGGGGACTGAAGCTTTCTTT; CDR3 protein: CASTKEGPGTEAFF
J gene: TRBJ1-5; clone size: -; V gene: TRBV18; D gene: TRBD1; CDR3 length: 15; CDR3 DNA: TGTGCCAGCTCACCCTCCGGGACAGGCCTGCAGCCCCAGCATTTT; CDR3 protein: CASSPSGTGLQPQHF
J gene: TRBJ2-3; clone size: -; V gene: TRBV6-1; D gene: -; CDR3 length: 19; CDR3 DNA: TGTGCCAGCAGTGAACTAAGTCCTGAAGTAGGGCTGAGCACAGATACGCAGTATTTT; CDR3 protein: CASSELSPEVGLSTDTQYF
J gene: TRBJ1-1; clone size: once; V gene: TRBV4-1; D gene: -; CDR3 length: 15; CDR3 DNA: TGCGCCAGCAGCCAAGAGGCAGCGAGGAACACTGAAGCTTTCTTT; CDR3 protein: CASSQEAARNTEAFF
J gene: TRBJ2-1; clone size: -; V gene: TRBV10-1; D gene: -; CDR3 length: 16; CDR3 DNA: TGCGCCAGATTTACGGGGACGGCTAGTTTCATCCATGAGCAGTTCTTC; CDR3 protein: CARFTGTASFIHEQFF
J gene: TRBJ2-2; clone size: -; V gene: TRBV7-8; D gene: -; CDR3 length: 17; CDR3 DNA: TGTGCCAGCAGCTCGAGGCGTGCGGGACATAACACCGGGGAGCTGTTTTTT; CDR3 protein: CASSSRRAGHNTGELFF
J gene: TRBJ1-4; clone size: once; V gene: TRBV7-9; D gene: -; CDR3 length: 12; CDR3 DNA: TGTGCCAGCAGCCTGGGAATTGAAAAACTGTTTTTT; CDR3 protein: CASSLGIEKLFF
J gene: TRBJ2-7; clone size: -; V gene: TRBV9; D gene: -; CDR3 length: 16; CDR3 DNA: TGTGCCAGCAGCGTAGGTGCCGGGTCAAACCCCTACGAGCAGTACTTC; CDR3 protein: CASSVGAGSNPYEQYF
J gene: TRBJ2-1; clone size: -; V gene: TRBV5-1; D gene: -; CDR3 length: 15; CDR3 DNA: TGCGCCAGCAGCTTGCTTTCCGGATCCTACAATGAGCAGTTCTTC; CDR3 protein: CASSLLSGSYNEQFF
J gene: TRBJ2-1; clone size: -; V gene: TRBV7-2; D gene: TRBD2; CDR3 length: 16; CDR3 DNA: TGTGCCAGCAGCTTAAGATTAGCGGGAGCCCGCAAAGAGCAGTTCTTC; CDR3 protein: CASSLRLAGARKEQFF
J gene: TRBJ2-1; clone size: few; V gene: TRBV4-1; D gene: TRBD1; CDR3 length: 14; CDR3 DNA: TGCGCCAGCAGGATCACAGGGGGCAGGAATGAGCAGTTCTTC; CDR3 protein: CASRITGGRNEQFF
J gene: TRBJ2-2; clone size: -; V gene: TRBV28; D gene: -; CDR3 length: 18; CDR3 DNA: TGTGCCAGCAGTTTAAGCGCGCAGGGGTGGGGCAACACCGGGGAGCTGTTTTTT; CDR3 protein: CASSLSAQGWGNTGELFF
J gene: TRBJ2-2; clone size: -; V gene: TRBV5-1; D gene: TRBD2; CDR3 length: 17; CDR3 DNA: TGCGCCAGCAGCCCCGCCTCGTTAGCGGGAGAGGTCGGGGAGCTGTTTTTT; CDR3 protein: CASSPASLAGEVGELFF
J gene: TRBJ2-7; clone size: -; V gene: TRBV5-1; D gene: TRBD2; CDR3 length: 17; CDR3 DNA: TGCGCCAGCAGCCCATGGACTAGCGGGAGTTCGCCCTACGAGCAGTACTTC; CDR3 protein: CASSPWTSGSSPYEQYF
J gene: TRBJ1-2; clone size: once; V gene: TRBV6-1; D gene: -; CDR3 length: 11; CDR3 DNA: TGTGCCAGCAGTGTAGGGTATGGCTACACCTTC; CDR3 protein: CASSVGYGYTF
J gene: TRBJ2-7; clone size: -; V gene: TRBV27; D gene: TRBD2; CDR3 length: 15; CDR3 DNA: TGTGCCAGCAGTTTATCGACGGGACTAGCGTACGAGCAGTACTTC; CDR3 protein: CASSLSTGLAYEQYF
J gene: TRBJ2-1; clone size: -; V gene: TRBV28; D gene: TRBD1; CDR3 length: 15; CDR3 DNA: TGTGCCAGCAGTAACTTCGACAGGGGGCTAAATGAGCAGTTCTTC; CDR3 protein: CASSNFDRGLNEQFF
J gene: TRBJ2-7; clone size: -; V gene: TRBV15; D gene: -; CDR3 length: 16; CDR3 DNA: TGTGCCACCAGCAGAGATCTGGCAGGGAGAGGCTACGAGCAGTACTTC; CDR3 protein: CATSRDLAGRGYEQYF
J gene: TRBJ1-3; clone size: -; V gene: TRBV28; D gene: TRBD1; CDR3 length: 15; CDR3 DNA: TGTGCCAGCAGGGGGGACAGGAGCTCTGGAAACACCATATATTTT; CDR3 protein: CASRGDRSSGNTIYF
J gene: TRBJ2-7; clone size: few; V gene: TRBV10-2; D gene: -; CDR3 length: 12; CDR3 DNA: TGCGCCAGCAGTCTAAACTCCTACGAGCAGTACTTC; CDR3 protein: CASSLNSYEQYF